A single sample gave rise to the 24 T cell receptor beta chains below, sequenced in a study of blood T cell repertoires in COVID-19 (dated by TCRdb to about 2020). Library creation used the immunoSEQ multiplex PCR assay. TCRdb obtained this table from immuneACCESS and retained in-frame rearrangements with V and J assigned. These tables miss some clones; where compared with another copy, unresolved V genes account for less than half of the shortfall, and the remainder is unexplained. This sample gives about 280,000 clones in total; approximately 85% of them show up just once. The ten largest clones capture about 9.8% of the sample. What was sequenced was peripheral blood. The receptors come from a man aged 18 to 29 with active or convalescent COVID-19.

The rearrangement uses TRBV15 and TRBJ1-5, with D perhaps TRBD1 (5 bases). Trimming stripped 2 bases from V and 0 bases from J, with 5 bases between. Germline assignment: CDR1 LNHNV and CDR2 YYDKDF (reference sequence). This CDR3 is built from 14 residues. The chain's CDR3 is CATSRQGSNQPQHF. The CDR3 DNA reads TGTGCCACCAGCAGACAGGGTAGCAATCAGCCCCAGCATTTT.

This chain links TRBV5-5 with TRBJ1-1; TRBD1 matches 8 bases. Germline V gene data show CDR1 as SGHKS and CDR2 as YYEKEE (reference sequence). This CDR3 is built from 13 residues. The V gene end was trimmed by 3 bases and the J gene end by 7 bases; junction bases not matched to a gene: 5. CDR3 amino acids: CASSWDRPIEAFF. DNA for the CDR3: TGTGCCAGCAGCTGGGACAGGCCAATTGAAGCTTTCTTT. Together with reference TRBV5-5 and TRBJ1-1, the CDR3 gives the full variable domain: DAGVTQSPTHLIKTRGQQVTLRCSPISGHKSVSWYQQVLGQGPQFIFQYYEKEERGRGNFPDRFSARQFPNYSSELNVNALLLGDSALYLCASSWDRPIEAFFGQGTRLTVV.

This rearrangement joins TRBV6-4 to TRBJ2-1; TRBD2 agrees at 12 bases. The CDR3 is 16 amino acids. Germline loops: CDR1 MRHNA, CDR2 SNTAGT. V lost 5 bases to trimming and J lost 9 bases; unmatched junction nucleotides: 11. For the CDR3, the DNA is TGTGCCAGCAGTCTATCTCCTAGCGGGGGGGCCCCTGAGCAGTTCTTC. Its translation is CASSLSPSGGAPEQFF.

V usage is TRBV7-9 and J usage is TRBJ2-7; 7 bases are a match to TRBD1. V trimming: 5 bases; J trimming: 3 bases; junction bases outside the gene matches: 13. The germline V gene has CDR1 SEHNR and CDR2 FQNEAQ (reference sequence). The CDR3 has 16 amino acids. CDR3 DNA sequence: TGTGCCAGCAGCACAGCCACCGGGACAGAATACTACGAGCAGTACTTC. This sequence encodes CASSTATGTEYYEQYF.

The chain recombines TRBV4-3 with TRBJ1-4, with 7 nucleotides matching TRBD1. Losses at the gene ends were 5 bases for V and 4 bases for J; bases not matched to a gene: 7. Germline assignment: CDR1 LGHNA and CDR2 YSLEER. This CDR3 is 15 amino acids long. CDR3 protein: CASSSRTGFNEKLFF. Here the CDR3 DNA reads TGCGCCAGCAGCTCCCGGACAGGATTTAATGAAAAACTGTTTTTT.

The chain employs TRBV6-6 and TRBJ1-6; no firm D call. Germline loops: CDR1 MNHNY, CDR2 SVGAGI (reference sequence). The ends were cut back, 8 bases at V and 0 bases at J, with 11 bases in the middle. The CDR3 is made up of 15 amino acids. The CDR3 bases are TGTGCCAGCGAGTTAGCTATCTCCTATAATTCACCCCTCCACTTT. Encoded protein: CASELAISYNSPLHF.

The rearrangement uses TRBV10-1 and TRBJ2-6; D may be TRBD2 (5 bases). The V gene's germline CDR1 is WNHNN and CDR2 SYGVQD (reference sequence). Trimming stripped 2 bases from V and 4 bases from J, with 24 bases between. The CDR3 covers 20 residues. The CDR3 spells CASSEITRGRKTPGANVLTF. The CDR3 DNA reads TGCGCCAGCAGTGAGATCACCCGAGGGCGAAAGACTCCAGGGGCCAACGTCCTGACTTTC.

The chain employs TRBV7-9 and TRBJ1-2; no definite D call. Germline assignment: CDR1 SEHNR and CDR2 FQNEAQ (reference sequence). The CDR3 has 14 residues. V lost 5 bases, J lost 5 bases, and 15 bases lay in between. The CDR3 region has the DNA TGTGCCAGCAGCCCTGGATTCGACTCATATGGCTACACCTTC. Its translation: CASSPGFDSYGYTF.

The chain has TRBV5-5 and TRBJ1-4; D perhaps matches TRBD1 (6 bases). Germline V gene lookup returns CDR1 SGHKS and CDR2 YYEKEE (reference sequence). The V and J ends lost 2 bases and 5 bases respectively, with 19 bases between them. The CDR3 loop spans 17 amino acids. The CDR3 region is CASSLYRDLRVNEKLFF. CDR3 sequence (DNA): TGTGCCAGCAGCTTATACAGGGATTTGCGGGTAAATGAAAAACTGTTTTTT. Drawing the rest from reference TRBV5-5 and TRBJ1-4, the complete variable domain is DAGVTQSPTHLIKTRGQQVTLRCSPISGHKSVSWYQQVLGQGPQFIFQYYEKEERGRGNFPDRFSARQFPNYSSELNVNALLLGDSALYLCASSLYRDLRVNEKLFFGSGTQLSVL.

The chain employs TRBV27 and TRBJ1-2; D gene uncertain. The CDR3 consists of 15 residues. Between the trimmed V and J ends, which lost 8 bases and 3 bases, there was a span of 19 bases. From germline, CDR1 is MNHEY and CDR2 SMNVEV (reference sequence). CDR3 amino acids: CASAPRGLGDYGYTF. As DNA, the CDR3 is TGTGCCAGCGCCCCCCGAGGGCTGGGCGACTATGGCTACACCTTC.

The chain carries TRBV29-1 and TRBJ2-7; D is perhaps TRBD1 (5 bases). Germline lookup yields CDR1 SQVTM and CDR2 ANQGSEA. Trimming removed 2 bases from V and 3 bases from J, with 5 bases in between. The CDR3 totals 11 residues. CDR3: CSVEQGYEQYF. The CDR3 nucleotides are TGCAGCGTTGAACAGGGCTACGAGCAGTACTTC.

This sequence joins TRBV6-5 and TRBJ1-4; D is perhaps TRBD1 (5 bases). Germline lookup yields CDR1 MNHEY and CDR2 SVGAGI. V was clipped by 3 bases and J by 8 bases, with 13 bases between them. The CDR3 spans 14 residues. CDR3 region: CASSYATGGEKLFF. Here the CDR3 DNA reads TGTGCCAGCAGTTATGCGACGGGGGGAGAAAAACTGTTTTTT.

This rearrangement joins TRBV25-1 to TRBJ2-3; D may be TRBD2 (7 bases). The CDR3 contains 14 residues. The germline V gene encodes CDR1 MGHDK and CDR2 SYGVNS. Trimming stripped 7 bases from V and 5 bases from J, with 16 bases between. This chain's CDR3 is CASNGGALGDTQYF. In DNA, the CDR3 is TGTGCCAGCAATGGGGGGGCCCTTGGAGATACGCAGTATTTT.

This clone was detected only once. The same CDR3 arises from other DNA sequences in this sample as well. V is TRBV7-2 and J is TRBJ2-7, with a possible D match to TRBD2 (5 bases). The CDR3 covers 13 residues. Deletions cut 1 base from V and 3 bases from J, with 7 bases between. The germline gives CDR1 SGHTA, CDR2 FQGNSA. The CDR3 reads CASSLGSGYEQYF. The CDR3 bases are TGTGCCAGCAGCTTAGGCAGCGGCTACGAGCAGTACTTC.

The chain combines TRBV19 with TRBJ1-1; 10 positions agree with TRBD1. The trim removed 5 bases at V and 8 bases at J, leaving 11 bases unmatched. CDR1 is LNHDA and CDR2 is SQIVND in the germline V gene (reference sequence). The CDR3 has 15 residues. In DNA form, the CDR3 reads TGTGCCAGTAGTCACCGGGACAGGGGAAGTGCAGAAGCTTTCTTT. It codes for CASSHRDRGSAEAFF.

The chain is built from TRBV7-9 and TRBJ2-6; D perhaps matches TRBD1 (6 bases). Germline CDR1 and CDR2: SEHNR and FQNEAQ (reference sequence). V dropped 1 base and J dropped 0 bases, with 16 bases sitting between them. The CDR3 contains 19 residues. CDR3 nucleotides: TGTGCCAGCAGCTTAGTTGGCTGGGGGCGAAGCTCTGGGGCCAACGTCCTGACTTTC. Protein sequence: CASSLVGWGRSSGANVLTF. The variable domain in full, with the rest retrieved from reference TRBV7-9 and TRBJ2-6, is DTGVSQNPRHKITKRGQNVTFRCDPISEHNRLYWYRQTLGQGPEFLTYFQNEAQLEKSRLLSDRFSAERPKGSFSTLEIQRTEQGDSAMYLCASSLVGWGRSSGANVLTFGAGSRLTVL.

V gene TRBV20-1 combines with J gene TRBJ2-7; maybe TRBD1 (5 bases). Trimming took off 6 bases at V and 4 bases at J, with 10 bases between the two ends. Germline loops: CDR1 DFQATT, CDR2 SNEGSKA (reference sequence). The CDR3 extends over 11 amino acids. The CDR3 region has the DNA TGCAGTGCCCCACAGGATTACGAGCAGTACTTC. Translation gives CSAPQDYEQYF.

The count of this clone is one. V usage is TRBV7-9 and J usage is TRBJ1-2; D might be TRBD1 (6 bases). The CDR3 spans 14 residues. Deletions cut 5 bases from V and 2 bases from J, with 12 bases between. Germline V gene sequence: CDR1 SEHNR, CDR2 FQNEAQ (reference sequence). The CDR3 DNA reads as TGTGCCAGCAGCCGTCCAGGGGAAAACTATGGCTACACCTTC. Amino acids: CASSRPGENYGYTF.

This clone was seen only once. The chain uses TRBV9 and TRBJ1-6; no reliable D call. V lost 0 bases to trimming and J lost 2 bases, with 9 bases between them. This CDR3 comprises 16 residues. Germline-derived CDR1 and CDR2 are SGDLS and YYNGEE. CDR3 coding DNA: TGTGCCAGCAGCGTAGACCACAGTCCCTATAATTCACCCCTCCACTTT. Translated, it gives CASSVDHSPYNSPLHF.

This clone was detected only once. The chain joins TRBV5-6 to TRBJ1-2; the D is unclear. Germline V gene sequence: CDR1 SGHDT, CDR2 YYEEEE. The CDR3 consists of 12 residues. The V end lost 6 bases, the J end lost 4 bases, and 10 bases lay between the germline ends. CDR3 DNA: TGTGCCAGCAACCGGGAGGCCTATGGCTACACCTTC. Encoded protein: CASNREAYGYTF. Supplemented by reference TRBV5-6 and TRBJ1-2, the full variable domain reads DAGVTQSPTHLIKTRGQQVTLRCSPKSGHDTVSWYQQALGQGPQFIFQYYEEEERQRGNFPDRFSGHQFPNYSSELNVNALLLGDSALYLCASNREAYGYTFGSGTRLTVV.

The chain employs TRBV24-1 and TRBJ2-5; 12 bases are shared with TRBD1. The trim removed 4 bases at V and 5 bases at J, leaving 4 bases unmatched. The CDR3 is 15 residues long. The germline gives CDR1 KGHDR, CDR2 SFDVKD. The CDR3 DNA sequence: TGTGCCACCAGTGACTCGGGACAGGGGGCGGAGACCCAGTACTTC. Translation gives CATSDSGQGAETQYF.

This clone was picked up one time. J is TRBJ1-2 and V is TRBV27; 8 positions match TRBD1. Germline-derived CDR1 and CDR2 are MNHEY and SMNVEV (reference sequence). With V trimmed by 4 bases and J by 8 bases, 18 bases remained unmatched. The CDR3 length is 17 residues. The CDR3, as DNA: TGTGCCAGCAGTTCGATGCCGGGACAGGACGACTCAAGAGGCTACACCTTC. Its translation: CASSSMPGQDDSRGYTF.

CDR3 sequence reads: CASDQSGGHGAQYF. Written as DNA, the CDR3 is TGTGCCAGCGATCAATCAGGGGGGCATGGGGCCCAGTACTTC. This chain connects TRBV5-6 to TRBJ2-5, with a weak D call TRBD1 (7 bases). The CDR3 covers 14 residues. V was clipped by 7 bases and J by 9 bases, with 22 bases between them. Germline V gene sequence: CDR1 SGHDT, CDR2 YYEEEE. The variable domain in full, completed from reference TRBV5-6 and TRBJ2-5, reads DAGVTQSPTHLIKTRGQQVTLRCSPKSGHDTVSWYQQALGQGPQFIFQYYEEEERQRGNFPDRFSGHQFPNYSSELNVNALLLGDSALYLCASDQSGGHGAQYFGPGTRLLVL.

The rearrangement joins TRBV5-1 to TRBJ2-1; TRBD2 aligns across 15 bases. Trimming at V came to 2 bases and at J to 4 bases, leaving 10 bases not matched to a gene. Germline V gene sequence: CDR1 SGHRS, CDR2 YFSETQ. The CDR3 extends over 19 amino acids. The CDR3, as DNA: TGCGCCAGCAGCTTCCCATGGACTAGCGGGGGGGCGTCGTACAATGAGCAGTTCTTC. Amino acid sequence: CASSFPWTSGGASYNEQFF.